One sample yielded the 10 T cell receptor beta chains listed below, sequenced in a study of early stage breast cancer tumors (TCRdb year 2017). The protocol used for the library was the immunoSEQ multiplex PCR assay. Imported from immuneACCESS, the table was reduced by TCRdb to in-frame sequences with V and J called. These copies leave out some clones; in studies compared against another copy, an unresolved V gene accounts for under half, and the cause of the remainder is not known. For this sample there are about 48,000 clones; approximately 83% appear just once. The ten largest clones add up to around 1.3% of the sample. Sequencing used blood. These receptors came from a person aged 45 to 59 with breast cancer.

The J gene is TRBJ2-5, the V gene TRBV6-5; D perhaps matches TRBD1 (6 bases). The germline CDR1 and CDR2 sequences are MNHEY and SVGAGI. V was trimmed by 0 bases and J by 1 base, leaving 9 bases between them. This CDR3 is 15 amino acids long. The CDR3 region has the DNA TGTGCCAGCAGTTACTCTTTCAGGGGCCAAGAGACCCAGTACTTC. Amino acid sequence: CASSYSFRGQETQYF.

J is TRBJ1-1 and V is TRBV10-3, with D possibly matching TRBD1 (5 bases). The germline gives CDR1 ENHRY, CDR2 SYGVKD. The CDR3 sequence is 14 residues long. V was clipped by 4 bases and J by 0 bases, with 9 bases between them. The CDR3 bases are TGTGCCATCAGTGTGGGGACTTTGAACACTGAAGCTTTCTTT. This encodes CAISVGTLNTEAFF.

V usage is TRBV10-1 and J usage is TRBJ2-7, with 8 bases that match TRBD1. V shed 3 bases and J 7 bases; nucleotides not matched to a gene: 11. The CDR3 contains 15 residues. Germline V gene sequence: CDR1 WNHNN, CDR2 SYGVQD (reference sequence). This CDR3 reads CASSEYQGADWEQYF. For the CDR3, the DNA is TGCGCCAGCAGTGAATATCAGGGGGCGGATTGGGAGCAGTACTTC.

This clone has more than one count but fewer than ten. V and J are TRBV19 and TRBJ1-4; D unresolved. The CDR3 covers 17 residues. V was clipped by 3 bases and J by 7 bases, with 21 bases between them. Germline values: CDR1 LNHDA, CDR2 SQIVND (reference sequence). The DNA of the CDR3 is TGTGCCAGTAGTATCGGGAGACACCCTGTCCGAAGTGAAAAACTGTTTTTT. Its protein product is CASSIGRHPVRSEKLFF.

J is TRBJ2-3 and V is TRBV14; 14 bases match TRBD2. The junction had 4 bases not matched to a gene; V was cut back by 5 bases and J by 6 bases. This CDR3 contains 15 residues. The germline V gene has CDR1 SGHDN and CDR2 FVKESK. The CDR3 DNA reads as TGTGCCAGCAGCAAGTGGACTAGCGGGGGGGATACGCAGTATTTT. It codes for CASSKWTSGGDTQYF.

The J gene is TRBJ1-1, the V gene TRBV28, with a weak D call TRBD1 (6 bases). V was trimmed by 6 bases and J by 7 bases, leaving 21 bases between them. Germline lookup yields CDR1 MDHEN and CDR2 SYDVKM. The CDR3 covers 15 residues. DNA of the CDR3: TGTGCCAGCAGATCATCCGGGACACGGCCGATTGAAGCTTTCTTT. Translated, it gives CASRSSGTRPIEAFF.

The V gene is TRBV27, the J gene TRBJ2-1; the match to TRBD1 covers 7 bases. Germline trimming cut 6 bases from V and 4 bases from J; bases unmatched to any gene: 9. CDR1 is MNHEY, CDR2 SMNVEV, per germline (reference sequence). This CDR3 has 15 amino acids. CDR3 protein: CASRLDREVYNEQFF. For the CDR3, the DNA is TGTGCCAGCAGGCTTGACAGGGAAGTGTACAATGAGCAGTTCTTC.

The rearrangement joins TRBV7-2 to TRBJ2-7; no clear D. Trimming removed 4 bases from V and 9 bases from J, with 13 bases in between. CDR3 length: 12 amino acids. CDR1 is SGHTA, CDR2 FQGNSA, per germline. CDR3 nucleotide sequence: TGTGCCAGCAGCTCTAACCTGGTGGGGCAGTACTTC. This gives the protein CASSSNLVGQYF. Full variable domain (rest looked up from reference TRBV7-2 and TRBJ2-7): GAGVSQSPSNKVTEKGKDVELRCDPISGHTALYWYRQSLGQGLEFLIYFQGNSAPDKSGLPSDRFSAERTGGSVSTLTIQRTQQEDSAVYLCASSSNLVGQYFGPGTRLTVT.

The CDR3 region is CASSLKAGVNEQFF. As DNA, the CDR3 is TGTGCCAGCAGCTTAAAAGCGGGAGTGAATGAGCAGTTCTTC. The chain couples TRBV11-3 to TRBJ2-1; 8 positions match TRBD2. Germline CDR1 is SGHNT and CDR2 is YENEEA. CDR3 size: 14 residues. The V gene end was trimmed by 2 bases and the J gene end by 7 bases; junction bases not matched to a gene: 4.

This rearrangement joins TRBV25-1 to TRBJ1-2; 9 bases match TRBD1. CDR3 size: 15 residues. The junction had 13 bases not matched to a gene; V was cut back by 6 bases and J by 8 bases. Germline V gene data show CDR1 as MGHDK and CDR2 as SYGVNS. The chain's CDR3 is CASSPTPGQGGGYTF. The CDR3 DNA is TGTGCCAGCAGCCCAACGCCGGGACAGGGCGGCGGCTACACCTTC.